A single TCR beta chain is shown here with its context. Its antigen is currently unknown. As for time point: week 5, during vaccination. Every vaccine dose comprised 300 ug of mutant IDH1 20-mer peptide plus topical imiquimod. The germline V gene encodes CDR1 SGHDT and CDR2 YYEEEE. The ends were cut back, 1 base at V and 5 bases at J, with 15 bases in the middle. CDR3 length: 15 amino acids. Using immunoSEQ multiplex PCR, the repertoire was profiled, and TCRdb retains in-frame clones only, with some absent. The profile shows approximately 26,000 clones, roughly three quarters of them singletons. This sample is part of a study of a mutant IDH1 vaccine in newly diagnosed glioma. Looking at the study overall: An approximately 62% male, approximately 40% female split and a mean age of about 44 years characterized treated patients. Patients were pretreated with radiotherapy, temozolomide, or both, mostly both.

Overall study results and limits: Vaccination induced immune responses in approximately 94% of patients.

The chain carries TRBV5-6 and TRBJ1-1; no firm D call. The sequence was collected from a man aged 35-49 years with glioma. Some clones in this sample may be carry-over from other donors' samples. The source material was PBMCs, sampled from a glioma patient whose treatment included an IDH1 peptide vaccine. The CDR3 reads CASSLMLGSKTEAFF. CDR3 coding DNA: TGTGCCAGCAGCTTGATGTTAGGGTCAAAAACTGAAGCTTTCTTT.